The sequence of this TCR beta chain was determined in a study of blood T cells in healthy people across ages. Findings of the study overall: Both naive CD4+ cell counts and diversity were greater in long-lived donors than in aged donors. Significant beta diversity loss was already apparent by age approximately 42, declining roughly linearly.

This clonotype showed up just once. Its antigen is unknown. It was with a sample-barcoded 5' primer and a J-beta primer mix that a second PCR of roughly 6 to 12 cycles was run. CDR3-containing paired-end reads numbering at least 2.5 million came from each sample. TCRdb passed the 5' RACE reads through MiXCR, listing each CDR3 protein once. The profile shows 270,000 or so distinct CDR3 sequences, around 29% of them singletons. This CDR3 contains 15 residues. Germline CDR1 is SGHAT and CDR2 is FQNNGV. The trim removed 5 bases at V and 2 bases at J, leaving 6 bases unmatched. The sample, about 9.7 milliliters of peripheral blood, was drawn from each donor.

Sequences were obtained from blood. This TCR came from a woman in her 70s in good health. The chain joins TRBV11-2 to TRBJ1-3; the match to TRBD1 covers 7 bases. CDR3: CASSTDRAPGNTIYF. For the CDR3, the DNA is TGTGCCAGCAGCACCGACAGGGCTCCTGGAAACACCATATATTTT.